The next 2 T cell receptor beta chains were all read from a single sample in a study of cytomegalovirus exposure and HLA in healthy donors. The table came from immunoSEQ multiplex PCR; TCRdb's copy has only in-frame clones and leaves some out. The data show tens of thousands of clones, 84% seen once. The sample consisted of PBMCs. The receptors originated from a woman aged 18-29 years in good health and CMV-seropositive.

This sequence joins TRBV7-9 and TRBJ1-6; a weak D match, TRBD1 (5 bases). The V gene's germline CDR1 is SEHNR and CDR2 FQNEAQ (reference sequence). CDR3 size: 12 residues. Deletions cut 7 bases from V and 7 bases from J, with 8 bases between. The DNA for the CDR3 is TGTGCCAGCAACCGACAGAATTCACCCCTCCACTTT. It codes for CASNRQNSPLHF.

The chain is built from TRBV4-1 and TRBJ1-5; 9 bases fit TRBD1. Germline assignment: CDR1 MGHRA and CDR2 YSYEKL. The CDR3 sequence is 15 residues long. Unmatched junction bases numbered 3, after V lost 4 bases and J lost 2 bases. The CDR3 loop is CASSLDRGGNQPQHF. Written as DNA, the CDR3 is TGCGCCAGCAGCCTAGACAGGGGGGGCAATCAGCCCCAGCATTTT.